This T cell receptor (beta chain) was observed in a study of cytomegalovirus exposure and HLA in healthy donors. This clone appeared once. Primers: 60 Vbeta forward and 13 Jbeta reverse. Here immunoSEQ multiplex PCR was the method, and the copy in TCRdb shows in-frame clones only, minus some. The sample contains about 55,000 clones, approximately 80% of which appear only once. The J segment lost 1 base and the V segment lost 0 bases, leaving 3 bases of the junction unmatched. Germline lookup yields CDR1 SGHKS and CDR2 YYEKEE (reference sequence). The CDR3 runs 15 residues. The clonotype was recovered from a female donor in good health and CMV-seronegative. The rearrangement joins TRBV5-5 to TRBJ2-5; 7 bases are a match to TRBD1. Sequencing input: PBMCs. The CDR3 here is CASSLVGTAQETQYF. The CDR3 DNA is TGTGCCAGCAGCTTGGTGGGGACAGCCCAAGAGACCCAGTACTTC.